This T cell receptor (beta chain) appears in the sequencing data of a study of T cell responses to AZD1222 COVID-19 vaccine. General study points: Two AZD1222 doses significantly raised spike-specific TCR breadth and depth over controls.

The table came from immunoSEQ multiplex PCR; TCRdb's copy has only in-frame clones and leaves some out. The sample holds 35,000 to 45,000 clones, around three quarters seen once. From germline, CDR1 is MDHEN and CDR2 SYDVKM. V was pared by 2 bases and J by 6 bases, with 10 bases of the junction left unmatched. The CDR3 extends over 17 amino acids. Regarding this clone: Its target is not known.

This receptor was obtained from an adult in good health. The chain uses TRBV28 and TRBJ1-6; TRBD1 matches 7 bases. The material sequenced was peripheral blood, taken on day 0 of AZD1222 vaccination. CDR3 coding DNA: TGTGCCAGCAGTTTACACCCCCCGACAGGGATTAATTCACCCCTCCACTTT. It translates to CASSLHPPTGINSPLHF. The complete variable domain, with remaining parts taken from reference TRBV28 and TRBJ1-6, reads DVKVTQSSRYLVKRTGEKVFLECVQDMDHENMFWYRQDPGLGLRLIYFSYDVKMKEKGDIPEGYSVSREKKERFSLILESASTNQTSMYLCASSLHPPTGINSPLHFGNGTRLTVT.